One and the same sample provided the 9 T cell receptor beta chains below, sequenced in a study of neurological immune-mediated disorders. TCRdb used MiXCR to reprocess the 5' RACE reads, holding one entry per CDR3 protein. Among about 89,000 distinct CDR3 sequences, just over 2.5% were seen once, and the ten largest hold about 1.1%. Specimen: PBMCs. The receptors shown here come from a woman in her 30s with multiple sclerosis.

This clonotype has at least ten counts. The rearrangement links TRBV20-1 to TRBJ2-3, with D perhaps given as TRBD1 or TRBD2 (5 bases each). Germline lookup yields CDR1 DFQATT and CDR2 SNEGSKA (reference sequence). The length of the CDR3 is 14 residues. Trimming removed 6 bases from V and 2 bases from J, with 15 bases in between. The CDR3 loop is CSAPWKGPTDTQYF. CDR3 sequence (DNA): TGCAGTGCCCCCTGGAAGGGACCCACAGATACGCAGTATTTT.

This clonotype was detected ten times or more. The chain employs TRBV24-1 and TRBJ2-1, with 12 bases matching TRBD2. Looked up from germline, CDR1 is KGHDR and CDR2 is SFDVKD. This CDR3 spans 15 amino acids. V lost 5 bases and J lost 6; bases outside the gene matches: 4. CDR3 sequence: CATSVGTSGFNEQFF. The CDR3 bases are TGTGCCACCAGTGTCGGGACTAGCGGGTTCAATGAGCAGTTCTTC.

This clonotype was counted between two and nine times. A much larger clone differs from this one at a single base, so this may be a read error. This chain links TRBV7-8 with TRBJ1-5; no reliable D call. The germline gives CDR1 SGHVS, CDR2 FQNEAQ. V lost 2 bases and J lost 6, with 8 bases in between. The CDR3 is made up of 13 amino acids. The CDR3 coding sequence is TGTGCCAGCAGCTTAAAGGAGTTTCAGCCCCAGCATTTT. It is translated as CASSLKEFQPQHF. The full variable domain, rest sourced from reference TRBV7-8 and TRBJ1-5, is GAGVSQSPRYKVAKRGQDVALRCDPISGHVSLFWYQQALGQGPEFLTYFQNEAQLDKSGLPSDRFFAERPEGSVSTLKIQRTQQEDSAVYLCASSLKEFQPQHFGDGTRLSIL.

Many counts were recorded for this clonotype. V gene TRBV20-1 combines with J gene TRBJ2-7; 7 bases line up with TRBD2. This CDR3 is built from 14 residues. Germline CDR1 is DFQATT and CDR2 is SNEGSKA (reference sequence). The ends lost 0 bases at V and 4 bases at J; junction bases unmatched: 6. The CDR3 DNA is TGCAGTGCTAGAGACCCGGGACTATCTTACGAGCAGTACTTC. Its protein product is CSARDPGLSYEQYF.

This clonotype has a count of ten or more. This chain links TRBV18 with TRBJ1-1, with unresolved D. Germline V gene data show CDR1 as KGHSH and CDR2 as LQKENI. The V end was cut by 0 bases, the J end by 1 base, with 3 bases between. The CDR3 runs to 13 residues. CDR3 nucleotides: TGTGCCAGCTCACCACCGCAGAACACTGAAGCTTTCTTT. It translates to CASSPPQNTEAFF.

There are a few counts of this clonotype. The chain joins TRBV20-1 to TRBJ1-2, with D unresolved. This CDR3 is 14 amino acids long. CDR1 is DFQATT and CDR2 is SNEGSKA in the germline V gene (reference sequence). Trimming took 5 bases from V and 4 from J, leaving 17 bases between them. This chain's CDR3 is CSAHPGKGFYGYTF. The CDR3 DNA sequence: TGCAGTGCTCACCCGGGAAAGGGTTTCTATGGCTACACCTTC.

This clonotype showed up many times. The V call is TRBV2, the J call TRBJ1-2; D gene ambiguous. The V and J ends lost 3 bases and 7 bases respectively, with 15 bases between them. This CDR3 is 14 amino acids long. Germline V gene lookup returns CDR1 SNHLY and CDR2 FYNNEI. CDR3 DNA sequence: TGTGCCAGCAGTGACCGTTTGCCCTTACGTGGCTACACCTTC. Its protein is CASSDRLPLRGYTF.

This clonotype was counted at least ten times. This chain links TRBV7-9 with TRBJ1-4; D remains ambiguous. The V end was cut by 1 base, the J end by 7 bases, with 10 bases between. Germline values: CDR1 SEHNR, CDR2 FQNEAQ (reference sequence). This CDR3 is built from 14 residues. CDR3: CASSLGEDGEKLFF. The CDR3, as DNA: TGTGCCAGCAGCTTAGGGGAAGACGGTGAAAAACTGTTTTTT.

This clonotype was recorded at least ten times. The chain has TRBV18 and TRBJ2-7; 10 nucleotides match TRBD1. V trimming: 3 bases; J trimming: 3 bases; junction bases outside the gene matches: 8. The CDR3 is made up of 16 amino acids. The V gene's germline CDR1 is KGHSH and CDR2 LQKENI. The CDR3 is CASSPAGQGEVYEQYF. Here the CDR3 DNA reads TGTGCCAGCTCACCGGCCGGACAGGGGGAAGTCTACGAGCAGTACTTC.